This entry concerns a single TCR beta chain. Using immunoSEQ multiplex PCR, the repertoire was profiled, and TCRdb retains in-frame clones only, with some absent. Among 72,000 or so clones, 93% were seen once, and the ten largest hold about 2.5%. Trimming removed 4 bases at V and 0 bases at J, with 9 bases between. The CDR3 covers 14 residues. The germline CDR1 and CDR2 sequences are SEHNR and FQNEAQ (reference sequence). The data were taken from a study of T cell changes during pregnancy in multiple sclerosis. The chain employs TRBV7-9 and TRBJ1-1, with D unresolved. The sequence came from a female donor with multiple sclerosis, enrolled in a pregnancy study. The source material was peripheral blood, sampled in the second trimester of pregnancy. The CDR3 nucleotides read TGTGCCAGCAGCTCACTGATTTTGAACACTGAAGCTTTCTTT. Residues: CASSSLILNTEAFF.